A single sample gave rise to the 29 T cell receptor beta chains below, sequenced in a study of cytomegalovirus exposure and HLA in healthy donors. PCR involved 60 Vbeta and 13 Jbeta primers. Assay used: immunoSEQ multiplex PCR; TCRdb lists only in-frame clones, some missing. The sample lists under 45,000 clones; about 70% were seen once. Specimen: PBMCs. The receptors stem from a man aged 25-40 years in good health and CMV-seronegative.

This chain joins TRBV10-1 and TRBJ2-4; TRBD1 might be the D (6 bases). The CDR3 totals 17 residues. The V end lost 2 bases, the J end lost 0 bases, and 14 bases lay between the germline ends. CDR1 WNHNN and CDR2 SYGVQD come from the germline V gene (reference sequence). The CDR3 region has the DNA TGCGCCAGCAGTGAGAGGAGGACAGTAGTAGCCAAAAACATTCAGTACTTC. It translates to CASSERRTVVAKNIQYF.

V is TRBV23-1 and J is TRBJ1-1, with TRBD1 identical over 9 bases. TRBV23-1 is flagged as an ORF with uncertain function. Trimming at V came to 10 bases and at J to 8 bases, leaving 11 bases not matched to a gene. The CDR3 runs 13 residues. CDR3 amino acids: CATTGTGKGEAFF. The CDR3 bases are TGCGCCACTACCGGGACAGGGAAAGGGGAAGCTTTCTTT.

The gene calls are TRBV4-1 and TRBJ2-5; 9 positions match TRBD1. This CDR3 spans 15 amino acids. The germline V gene has CDR1 MGHRA and CDR2 YSYEKL. With V trimmed by 5 bases and J by 5 bases, 9 bases remained unmatched. DNA of the CDR3: TGCGCCAGCAGCAGATCACAGGGGGCAGTGGAGACCCAGTACTTC. Translation gives CASSRSQGAVETQYF.

The chain employs TRBV6-5 and TRBJ2-7; tentatively, D is TRBD1 (5 bases). With 5 bases removed from V and 4 bases from J, the gap between germline ends came to 12 bases. CDR3 length: 13 amino acids. Germline V lookup: CDR1 MNHEY, CDR2 SVGAGI. Here the CDR3 DNA reads TGTGCCAGCAGTACCGACAGTCAGTACGAGCAGTACTTC. It translates to CASSTDSQYEQYF.

The chain couples TRBV4-3 to TRBJ1-5, with TRBD1 identical over 8 bases. V trimming: 1 base; J trimming: 6 bases; junction bases outside the gene matches: 5. The CDR3 is made up of 15 amino acids. Per germline, CDR1 LGHNA and CDR2 YSLEER. The DNA of the CDR3 is TGCGCCAGCAGCCAAGGCGGACAGGGTGGTCAGCCCCAGCATTTT. This sequence encodes CASSQGGQGGQPQHF.

In its sample, this clone was seen a few times. The rearrangement links TRBV25-1 to TRBJ2-7; possible D gene TRBD2, 6 bases. The CDR3 loop spans 14 amino acids. The germline V gene has CDR1 MGHDK and CDR2 SYGVNS. Trimming removed 5 bases from V and 3 bases from J, with 14 bases in between. CDR3 in amino acids: CASSKSGSIYEQYF. CDR3 nucleotides: TGTGCCAGCAGTAAGAGCGGGTCAATCTACGAGCAGTACTTC.

The chain employs TRBV5-6 and TRBJ2-7, with 11 bases identical to TRBD2. V lost 6 bases and J lost 0; bases outside the gene matches: 5. Germline V gene sequence: CDR1 SGHDT, CDR2 YYEEEE. The CDR3 has 15 amino acids. The CDR3 is CASTLSGRGSYEQYF. CDR3 bases: TGTGCCAGCACCCTTAGCGGGAGGGGCTCCTACGAGCAGTACTTC.

V and J are TRBV6-5 and TRBJ1-2, with 8 bases aligning to TRBD1. This CDR3 comprises 16 residues. CDR1 and CDR2 (germline): MNHEY, SVGAGI. V trimming: 2 bases; J trimming: 2 bases; junction bases outside the gene matches: 7. DNA for the CDR3: TGTGCCAGCAGTTACGGTCGGCAGGGGGCGAACTATGGCTACACCTTC. Translating gives CASSYGRQGANYGYTF.

V is TRBV2 and J is TRBJ2-3; D may be TRBD2 (7 bases). CDR1 and CDR2 from the germline V gene are SNHLY and FYNNEI. Deletions cut 7 bases from V and 4 bases from J, with 21 bases between. The CDR3 has 16 amino acids. The CDR3 sequence: CASTPLGGGRADTQYF. CDR3 in DNA: TGTGCCAGCACCCCTCTCGGGGGCGGGAGAGCAGATACGCAGTATTTT. The full variable domain, its missing parts supplied by reference TRBV2 and TRBJ2-3, is EPEVTQTPSHQVTQMGQEVILRCVPISNHLYFYWYRQILGQKVEFLVSFYNNEISEKSEIFDDQFSVERPDGSNFTLKIRSTKLEDSAMYFCASTPLGGGRADTQYFGPGTRLTVL.

This clone was picked up a small number of times. This CDR3 is CASRALAPGETQYF. The CDR3, as DNA: TGTGCCAGCAGGGCGTTAGCGCCAGGAGAGACCCAGTACTTC. This rearrangement joins TRBV2 to TRBJ2-5; tentative D call: TRBD2 (5 bases). V lost 6 bases and J 4 bases, leaving 15 bases between the germline ends. This CDR3 comprises 14 residues. Looked up from germline, CDR1 is SNHLY and CDR2 is FYNNEI.

The chain joins TRBV12-5 to TRBJ1-5, with a weak D call TRBD1 (5 bases). This CDR3 region has 13 residues. Trimming took off 6 bases at V and 6 bases at J, with 12 bases between the two ends. Looked up from germline, CDR1 is LGHNT and CDR2 is FRNRAP. This chain's CDR3 is CASGLGEGQPQHF. The CDR3 DNA sequence: TGTGCTAGTGGCCTGGGGGAGGGTCAGCCCCAGCATTTT.

Concerning this clone itself: Other DNA sequences in this sample translate to the same CDR3. V usage is TRBV7-8 and J usage is TRBJ1-5; D unclear. V lost 1 base and J lost 0, with 7 bases in between. The CDR3 contains 15 residues. From germline, CDR1 is SGHVS and CDR2 FQNEAQ. The CDR3 here is CASSLGQYSNQPQHF. CDR3 nucleotide sequence: TGTGCCAGCAGCTTAGGCCAGTATAGCAATCAGCCCCAGCATTTT.

The chain combines TRBV29-1 with TRBJ1-1; no clear D. V was cut by 0 bases and J by 4 bases, with 9 bases left in between. The CDR3 is 13 amino acids. Germline CDR1 reads SQVTM; CDR2 reads ANQGSEA. CDR3 sequence reads: CSVEDFRSTEAFF. In nucleotides, the CDR3 is TGCAGCGTTGAAGATTTTCGGAGCACTGAAGCTTTCTTT. Full variable domain (outside the CDR3, taken from reference TRBV29-1 and TRBJ1-1): SAVISQKPSRDICQRGTSLTIQCQVDSQVTMMFWYRQQPGQSLTLIATANQGSEATYESGFVIDKFPISRPNLTFSTLTVSNMSPEDSSIYLCSVEDFRSTEAFFGQGTRLTVV.

The chain is built from TRBV4-2 and TRBJ2-1; D may be TRBD2 (5 bases). The germline V and J ends were trimmed by 3 bases and 5 bases, with 14 bases remaining between them. Germline CDR1 is LGHNA and CDR2 is YNFKEQ. The CDR3 totals 15 residues. Here the CDR3 DNA reads TGTGCCAGCAGCCAGAAGGCGGGTGGAGACAATGAGCAGTTCTTC. This translates into CASSQKAGGDNEQFF.

This clone was recorded many times. V and J are TRBV14 and TRBJ2-1; 12 nucleotides align to TRBD2. CDR1 and CDR2 from the germline V gene are SGHDN and FVKESK. V was pared by 1 base and J by 13 bases, with 8 bases of the junction left unmatched. The CDR3 has 15 residues. The CDR3 DNA reads TGTGCCAGCAGCCAAGGACTAGCGGGAGCTCCTCAACAGTTCTTC. Translated, it gives CASSQGLAGAPQQFF.

This rearrangement joins TRBV6-5 to TRBJ1-1, with 7 bases that match TRBD1. CDR1 and CDR2 (germline): MNHEY, SVGAGI. V trimming: 6 bases; J trimming: 2 bases; junction bases outside the gene matches: 6. The CDR3 covers 14 residues. The CDR3 bases are TGTGCCAGCAGCGACAGGGTTGAAAACACTGAAGCTTTCTTT. Encoded protein: CASSDRVENTEAFF.

This rearrangement joins TRBV6-5 to TRBJ2-2; a possible D gene is TRBD2 (6 bases). Germline loops: CDR1 MNHEY, CDR2 SVGAGI. Trimming shortened V by 4 bases and J by 6 bases, and 15 bases separated the two germline ends. The CDR3 loop spans 15 amino acids. The CDR3, as DNA: TGTGCCAGCAGTTGGGGCGGGAATAGACCCGGGGAGCTGTTTTTT. This sequence encodes CASSWGGNRPGELFF.

The V gene is TRBV4-1, the J gene TRBJ2-7; 15 bases agree with TRBD2. V gave up 3 bases and J gave up 6 bases; unmatched junction bases: 21. CDR1 MGHRA and CDR2 YSYEKL come from the germline V gene. CDR3 length: 21 residues. CDR3 sequence: CASSHPYYGTSGRKDRSEQYF. Written as DNA, the CDR3 is TGCGCCAGCAGCCATCCTTACTACGGGACTAGCGGGAGGAAGGATCGTAGCGAGCAGTACTTC.

The chain combines TRBV6-5 with TRBJ1-6; 8 nucleotides line up with TRBD1. CDR3 length: 15 residues. CDR1 and CDR2 from the germline V gene are MNHEY and SVGAGI. Unmatched junction bases numbered 4, after V lost 5 bases and J lost 4 bases. The CDR3 protein is CASSRTGSYNSPLHF. CDR3 DNA sequence: TGTGCCAGCAGTAGGACAGGGAGTTATAATTCACCCCTCCACTTT.

The chain links TRBV29-1 to TRBJ2-3; TRBD1 agrees at 9 bases. Germline V gene data show CDR1 as SQVTM and CDR2 as ANQGSEA. The CDR3 sequence is 15 residues long. The V and J ends lost 6 bases and 4 bases, in that order; junction bases with no gene match: 11. The CDR3, as DNA: TGCAGCGTCGCAGGACGGGACAGGGCCCCAGATACGCAGTATTTT. It codes for CSVAGRDRAPDTQYF.

V gene TRBV29-1 combines with J gene TRBJ2-2, with a tentative D call TRBD2 (7 bases). The CDR3 runs to 13 residues. V gave up 6 bases and J gave up 8 bases, with 16 bases separating them. Germline CDR1 reads SQVTM; CDR2 reads ANQGSEA. The CDR3 coding sequence is TGCAGCGTGGGACGGGGGGCAACTGGGGAGCTGTTTTTT. Protein: CSVGRGATGELFF.

This clone was detected only a few times. The V and J genes are TRBV19 and TRBJ1-2; 8 positions agree with TRBD1. The trim removed 3 bases at V and 10 bases at J, leaving 7 bases unmatched. Per germline, CDR1 LNHDA and CDR2 SQIVND (reference sequence). The CDR3 runs 13 residues. The CDR3, as DNA: TGTGCCAGTAGTATCCGGGACAGGACGACCTACACCTTC. Its translation is CASSIRDRTTYTF.

This chain joins TRBV5-1 and TRBJ1-3, with D unresolved. The CDR3 is 13 residues long. Germline V gene data show CDR1 as SGHRS and CDR2 as YFSETQ. V lost 5 bases to trimming and J lost 0 bases, with 6 bases between them. The CDR3 DNA sequence: TGCGCCAGCAGACAAGACTCTGGAAACACCATATATTTT. It yields the protein CASRQDSGNTIYF.

This clone came up a few times. The rearrangement uses TRBV12-5 and TRBJ1-2; tentatively, D is TRBD1 (6 bases). The CDR3 length is 15 residues. V gave up 4 bases and J gave up 2 bases, with 14 bases separating them. Germline V gene sequence: CDR1 LGHNT, CDR2 FRNRAP. The CDR3 spells CASGSGGAGNYGYTF. The CDR3 DNA is TGTGCTAGTGGTTCCGGGGGGGCGGGCAACTATGGCTACACCTTC.

The rearrangement links TRBV4-1 to TRBJ2-3, with 11 positions matching TRBD2. Trimming took 1 base from V and 0 from J; bases not matched to a gene: 6. Germline assignment: CDR1 MGHRA and CDR2 YSYEKL. The CDR3 has 18 amino acids. CDR3 DNA: TGCGCCAGCAGCCAAGGGGGACTAGCGGCGACTAGCACAGATACGCAGTATTTT. Translation: CASSQGGLAATSTDTQYF.

The chain recombines TRBV4-1 with TRBJ2-3; 9 nucleotides match TRBD2. The ends lost 4 bases at V and 0 bases at J; junction bases unmatched: 5. The CDR3 covers 16 residues. The V gene's germline CDR1 is MGHRA and CDR2 YSYEKL. The CDR3 DNA follows: TGCGCCAGCAGCCCCAGGGCGGGAGGGAGCACAGATACGCAGTATTTT. Protein: CASSPRAGGSTDTQYF.

This chain connects TRBV2 to TRBJ2-7; 10 nucleotides match TRBD1. V lost 7 bases and J lost 3; bases outside the gene matches: 3. Germline assignment: CDR1 SNHLY and CDR2 FYNNEI. The CDR3 has 13 amino acids. The CDR3 DNA follows: TGTGCCAGCAATGGACAGGGGGTCTACGAGCAGTACTTC. Its protein product is CASNGQGVYEQYF.

The chain employs TRBV7-9 and TRBJ2-2, with 7 bases matching TRBD1. In germline, CDR1 is SEHNR, CDR2 FQNEAQ (reference sequence). After removal of 5 bases from V and 6 bases from J, the junction contained 9 bases not matched to a gene. The CDR3 is 15 residues long. This chain's CDR3 is CASSPGQSMAGELFF. The CDR3 nucleotides are TGTGCCAGCAGCCCGGGACAGTCCATGGCCGGGGAGCTGTTTTTT.

As DNA, the CDR3 is TGTGCCAGCAGCCCCAGGGGACACAACACAGATACGCAGTATTTT. Translated, it gives CASSPRGHNTDTQYF. The rearrangement uses TRBV9 and TRBJ2-3, with a possible D match to TRBD1 (6 bases). This CDR3 is 15 amino acids long. V gave up 4 bases and J gave up 2 bases, with 14 bases separating them. Germline values: CDR1 SGDLS, CDR2 YYNGEE.